The 26 T cell receptor beta chains in this list originate from one sample, sequenced in a study of control samples from healthy donors and cancer patients. The data were produced by immunoSEQ multiplex PCR, yet TCRdb's version contains in-frame clones alone and is incomplete. This table holds around 100,000 clones, about 90% found once. The specimen was blood. These receptors were taken from a woman younger than 35 in good health.

The sample holds one count of this clone. This chain joins TRBV28 and TRBJ1-5; D is unresolved. The germline CDR1 and CDR2 sequences are MDHEN and SYDVKM. The CDR3 is 13 amino acids. Trimming took 4 bases from V and 6 from J, leaving 10 bases between them. The CDR3 DNA reads TGTGCCAGCAGTTGGGGAGCAGGTCAGCCCCAGCATTTT. Protein: CASSWGAGQPQHF.

This clone has just a few counts. V gene TRBV6-4 combines with J gene TRBJ2-1; weak D call: TRBD2 (6 bases). CDR1 is MRHNA and CDR2 is SNTAGT in the germline V gene. This CDR3 contains 14 residues. Between the trimmed V and J ends, which lost 4 bases and 3 bases, there was a span of 10 bases. The CDR3 loop reads CASSVASDYNEQFF. CDR3 in DNA: TGTGCCAGCAGTGTGGCTAGCGACTACAATGAGCAGTTCTTC.

This rearrangement joins TRBV5-1 to TRBJ1-1; D is possibly TRBD1 (6 bases). V lost 3 bases to trimming and J lost 2 bases, with 17 bases between them. This CDR3 contains 16 residues. Germline values: CDR1 SGHRS, CDR2 YFSETQ. For the CDR3, the DNA is TGCGCCAGCAGCTCTCCCTCCGGGACACACAACACTGAAGCTTTCTTT. Protein product: CASSSPSGTHNTEAFF.

For this clone: Other nucleotide sequences from this sample produce the same CDR3. The chain couples TRBV12-3 or TRBV12-4 to TRBJ1-4; D is unclear. This CDR3 has 11 amino acids. V gave up 3 bases and J gave up 7 bases, with 3 bases separating them. The CDR3: CASSFGEKLFF. CDR3 DNA: TGTGCCAGCAGTTTTGGTGAAAAACTGTTTTTT.

The chain has TRBV9 and TRBJ2-5; D is ambiguous. Germline assignment: CDR1 SGDLS and CDR2 YYNGEE. The CDR3 spans 15 residues. Trimming shortened V by 0 bases and J by 2 bases, and 11 bases separated the two germline ends. Here the CDR3 reads CASSVGIGNQETQYF. The CDR3 coding sequence is TGTGCCAGCAGCGTAGGAATTGGCAATCAAGAGACCCAGTACTTC.

The genes are TRBV19 and TRBJ1-1; TRBD1 is a possible D gene (5 bases). V lost 3 bases, J lost 1 base, and 6 bases lay in between. The germline CDR1 and CDR2 sequences are LNHDA and SQIVND (reference sequence). The CDR3 length is 13 residues. The CDR3 DNA reads TGTGCCAGTAGTATGAGGGGGAACACTGAAGCTTTCTTT. Translating it yields CASSMRGNTEAFF.

The chain's CDR3 is CASSVVGQNTEAFF. The DNA of the CDR3 is TGTGCCAGCAGCGTAGTAGGACAGAACACTGAAGCTTTCTTT. J is TRBJ1-1 and V is TRBV9, with a tentative D call TRBD1 (5 bases). CDR3 length: 14 residues. With 0 bases removed from V and 1 base from J, the gap between germline ends came to 7 bases. Germline lookup yields CDR1 SGDLS and CDR2 YYNGEE.

The chain uses TRBV23-1 and TRBJ2-7; TRBD1 agrees at 8 bases. TRBV23-1 is filed as an ORF, its function uncertain. The CDR3 consists of 14 residues. The V segment lost 2 bases and the J segment 2 bases; nucleotides outside the gene matches: 2. The CDR3 DNA reads as TGCGCCAGCAGTCAAGGGACAGGTCCCTACGAGCAGTACTTC. It codes for CASSQGTGPYEQYF.

The chain combines TRBV6-1 with TRBJ2-5; the D gene is possibly TRBD2 (5 bases). CDR3 length equals 14 residues. Germline CDR1 and CDR2: MNHNS and SASEGT. The V gene lost 2 bases and the J gene lost 4 bases, with 11 bases spanning the gap. CDR3 loop: CASSEILGRETQYF. The CDR3 DNA sequence: TGTGCCAGCAGTGAAATACTTGGGAGAGAGACCCAGTACTTC.

The chain has TRBV12-3 or TRBV12-4 and TRBJ2-2; no definite D call. The CDR3 totals 13 residues. V was clipped by 2 bases and J by 5 bases, with 6 bases between them. CDR3 sequence (DNA): TGTGCCAGCAGTTTAAAGGGAACCGGGGAGCTGTTTTTT. This translates into CASSLKGTGELFF.

This rearrangement joins TRBV30 to TRBJ2-5; 10 nucleotides agree with TRBD1. The germline V gene encodes CDR1 GTSNPN and CDR2 SVGIG (reference sequence). J lost 2 bases, V lost 2 bases, and 5 bases had no gene match. The CDR3 consists of 15 residues. The CDR3: CAWSTKGQGQETQYF. The CDR3 DNA reads as TGTGCCTGGAGTACCAAGGGACAGGGGCAAGAGACCCAGTACTTC.

Note on this clone: A read error may produce the germline difference seen at one junction end. This chain joins TRBV12-3 or TRBV12-4 and TRBJ1-3; D may be TRBD1 (5 bases). The CDR3 contains 13 residues. The CDR3 loop reads CASSLVRDGFKNF. CDR3 in DNA: TGTGCCAGCAGTTTAGTTAGGGACGGATTCAAGAATTTT.

V and J are TRBV7-3 and TRBJ2-7, with D uncertain. Trimming stripped 2 bases from V and 5 bases from J, with 13 bases between. Germline values: CDR1 SGHTA, CDR2 FQGTGA. The CDR3 is made up of 14 amino acids. CDR3 nucleotides: TGTGCCAGCAGCTTAGGAAGGACCAGAAACGAGCAGTACTTC. Residues: CASSLGRTRNEQYF.

J is TRBJ2-7 and V is TRBV27; 7 nucleotides line up with TRBD1. In germline, CDR1 is MNHEY, CDR2 SMNVEV (reference sequence). This CDR3 comprises 15 residues. V gave up 5 bases and J gave up 3 bases; unmatched junction bases: 10. For the CDR3, the DNA is TGTGCCAGCAGTCCTGGACAGGCCTACAGCTACGAGCAGTACTTC. It is translated as CASSPGQAYSYEQYF.

The J gene is TRBJ1-5, the V gene TRBV30; D possibly corresponds to TRBD1 (5 bases). The V gene's germline CDR1 is GTSNPN and CDR2 SVGIG (reference sequence). This CDR3 region has 16 residues. The V end was cut by 0 bases, the J end by 6 bases, with 18 bases between. CDR3 DNA: TGTGCCTGGAGTGTACCGGCAGGGCGGATCAGTCAGCCCCAGCATTTT. It specifies CAWSVPAGRISQPQHF.

The chain has TRBV30 and TRBJ2-3; D possibly corresponds to TRBD1 (5 bases). The CDR3 length is 17 residues. The germline gives CDR1 GTSNPN, CDR2 SVGIG (reference sequence). Trimming left V 4 bases short and J 3 bases short, with 23 bases between. In nucleotides, the CDR3 is TGTGCCTGGAATTGGGGTGTAGGGCAGGGCGAGACAGATACGCAGTATTTT. This sequence encodes CAWNWGVGQGETDTQYF.

The chain is built from TRBV6-4 and TRBJ1-5, with D possibly being TRBD1 (6 bases). V gave up 0 bases and J gave up 3 bases, with 21 bases separating them. There are 19 residues in the CDR3. Germline values: CDR1 MRHNA, CDR2 SNTAGT. The CDR3 coding sequence is TGTGCCAGCAGTGACTCGAGGTCGAGGGCAGGGGTGGCCAATCAGCCCCAGCATTTT. Translating it yields CASSDSRSRAGVANQPQHF.

The chain employs TRBV13 and TRBJ2-7, with a tentative D call TRBD2 (5 bases). Germline values: CDR1 PRHDT, CDR2 FYEKMQ (reference sequence). The CDR3 consists of 12 residues. Trimming stripped 6 bases from V and 7 bases from J, with 13 bases between. The CDR3 bases are TGTGCCAGCAGAACAGAGGGTGTGGAGCAGTACTTC. Translated, it gives CASRTEGVEQYF.

The chain uses TRBV27 and TRBJ1-2; D possibly corresponds to TRBD1 (6 bases). Germline lookup yields CDR1 MNHEY and CDR2 SMNVEV (reference sequence). The CDR3 has 13 residues. V was trimmed by 6 bases and J by 6 bases, leaving 14 bases between them. DNA of the CDR3: TGTGCCAGCAGCCGAGGACAGCATCATGGCTACACCTTC. This sequence encodes CASSRGQHHGYTF.

V usage is TRBV28 and J usage is TRBJ2-7; D remains unclear. The CDR3 runs to 14 residues. V lost 8 bases, J lost 2 bases, and 16 bases lay in between. CDR1 MDHEN and CDR2 SYDVKM come from the germline V gene. The DNA for the CDR3 is TGTGCCAGCCAATCAGGAGACCCTCCCTACGAGCAGTACTTC. It yields the protein CASQSGDPPYEQYF.

CDR3 bases: TGTGCCAGCGGACAGGACCCCTACGAGCAGTACTTC. Translating gives CASGQDPYEQYF. V and J are TRBV9 and TRBJ2-7; TRBD1 matches at 7 bases. CDR1 is SGDLS, CDR2 YYNGEE, per germline. This CDR3 comprises 12 residues. Trimming at V came to 7 bases and at J to 2 bases, leaving 3 bases not matched to a gene.

This rearrangement joins TRBV2 to TRBJ1-4; D gene uncertain. The CDR3 covers 12 residues. With 2 bases removed from V and 7 bases from J, the gap between germline ends came to 5 bases. Germline-derived CDR1 and CDR2 are SNHLY and FYNNEI. The CDR3 loop reads CASSETSEKLFF. The CDR3 region has the DNA TGTGCCAGCAGTGAAACGTCTGAAAAACTGTTTTTT.

Of note for this clone: At one of its ends the junction is not consistent with the germline gene, which may arise from a read error. J is TRBJ2-2 and V is TRBV7-7; TRBD2 matches at 9 bases. Germline V gene lookup returns CDR1 SSHAT and CDR2 FNYEAQ (reference sequence). This CDR3 is 15 amino acids long. The CDR3 spells CASSLDAGGSGELFF. DNA of the CDR3: TGTGCTAGCAGCTTGGATGCGGGAGGGTCCGGGGAGCTGTTTTTT.

The chain joins TRBV15 to TRBJ1-2; 12 bases are shared with TRBD1. J lost 2 bases, V lost 1 base, and 5 bases had no gene match. Germline loops: CDR1 LNHNV, CDR2 YYDKDF (reference sequence). The CDR3 spans 17 residues. The DNA of the CDR3 is TGTGCCACCAGCAGAGGGGGACAGGGGGCGCGAAACTATGGCTACACCTTC. Amino acids: CATSRGGQGARNYGYTF. The complete variable domain, with remaining parts taken from reference TRBV15 and TRBJ1-2, reads DAMVIQNPRYQVTQFGKPVTLSCSQTLNHNVMYWYQQKSSQAPKLLFHYYDKDFNNEADTPDNFQSRRPNTSFCFLDIRSPGLGDTAMYLCATSRGGQGARNYGYTFGSGTRLTVV.

The V and J genes are TRBV18 and TRBJ2-7; 12 nucleotides match TRBD1. This CDR3 comprises 17 residues. Germline V gene data show CDR1 as KGHSH and CDR2 as LQKENI. V lost 1 base, J lost 7 bases, and 11 bases stayed unmatched. The CDR3 sequence: CASSPLGGGTGGEEQYF. The CDR3 DNA is TGTGCCAGCTCACCACTTGGAGGCGGGACAGGGGGCGAAGAGCAGTACTTC.

This rearrangement joins TRBV19 to TRBJ2-3; D gene unclear. The CDR3 sequence is 13 residues long. V was clipped by 6 bases and J by 5 bases, with 12 bases between them. Germline V gene sequence: CDR1 LNHDA, CDR2 SQIVND (reference sequence). The CDR3 region is CASSKLSGDTQYF. In DNA, the CDR3 is TGTGCCAGTAGCAAACTATCAGGAGATACGCAGTATTTT.